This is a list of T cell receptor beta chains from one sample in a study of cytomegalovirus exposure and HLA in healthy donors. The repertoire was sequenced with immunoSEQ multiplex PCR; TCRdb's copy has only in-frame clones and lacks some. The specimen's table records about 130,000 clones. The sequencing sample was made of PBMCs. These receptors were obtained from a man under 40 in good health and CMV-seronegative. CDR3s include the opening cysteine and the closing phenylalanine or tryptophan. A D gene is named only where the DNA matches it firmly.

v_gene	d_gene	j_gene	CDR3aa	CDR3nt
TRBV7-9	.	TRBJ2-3	CASSFGEGFTDTQYF	TGTGCCAGCAGCTTCGGGGAAGGCTTCACAGATACGCAGTATTTT
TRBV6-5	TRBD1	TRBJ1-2	CASSPPDRGKHGYTF	TGTGCCAGCAGCCCCCCCGACAGGGGGAAGCATGGCTACACCTTC
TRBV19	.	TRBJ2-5	CASSDILEETQYF	TGTGCCAGTAGTGACATATTAGAAGAGACCCAGTACTTC
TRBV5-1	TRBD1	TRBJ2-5	CASSPRQGQETQYF	TGCGCCAGCAGCCCACGACAGGGACAAGAGACCCAGTACTTC
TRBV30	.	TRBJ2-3	CAWDDYSGRYTDTQYF	TGTGCCTGGGACGACTACAGCGGGCGGTACACAGATACGCAGTATTTT
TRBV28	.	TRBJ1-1	CASSRGGLNTEAFF	TGTGCCAGCAGCCGAGGGGGACTGAACACTGAAGCTTTCTTT
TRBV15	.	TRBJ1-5	CATSRDKGGGQPQHF	TGTGCCACCAGCAGAGATAAAGGGGGGGGTCAGCCCCAGCATTTT
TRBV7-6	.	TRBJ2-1	CASSLGALGGNEQFF	TGTGCCAGCAGCTTAGGGGCCCTGGGGGGCAATGAGCAGTTCTTC
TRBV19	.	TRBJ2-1	CASSTLKDSSYNEQFF	TGTGCCAGTAGTACCCTAAAAGACAGTTCCTACAATGAGCAGTTCTTC
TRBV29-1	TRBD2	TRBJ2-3	CSAEGLAGGSTDTQYF	TGCAGCGCCGAAGGACTAGCGGGAGGGAGCACAGATACGCAGTATTTT
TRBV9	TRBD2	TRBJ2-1	CASSSGTSGYNEQFF	TGTGCCAGCAGCTCCGGGACTAGCGGGTACAATGAGCAGTTCTTC
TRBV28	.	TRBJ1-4	CASSIDRSREKLFF	TGTGCCAGCAGCATCGACAGAAGTCGTGAAAAACTGTTTTTT
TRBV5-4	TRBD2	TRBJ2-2	CASGSDGGAGELFF	TGTGCCAGCGGGTCCGACGGGGGGGCCGGGGAGCTGTTTTTT
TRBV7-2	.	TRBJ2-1	CASSLSRREQFF	TGTGCCAGCAGCCTTAGCAGACGAGAGCAGTTCTTC
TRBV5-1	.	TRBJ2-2	CASSWSPGLNTGELFF	TGCGCCAGCAGCTGGAGCCCAGGGTTGAACACCGGGGAGCTGTTTTTT
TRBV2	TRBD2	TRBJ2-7	CASSEALGLAGTEQYF	TGTGCCAGCAGTGAAGCGCTGGGACTAGCGGGAACCGAGCAGTACTTC
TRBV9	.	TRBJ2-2	CASSLSPEVAGELFF	TGTGCCAGCAGCCTGTCTCCAGAGGTCGCCGGGGAGCTGTTTTTT
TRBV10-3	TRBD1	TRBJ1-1	CAIGRQGAATEAFF	TGTGCCATCGGCCGACAGGGGGCTGCCACTGAAGCTTTCTTT
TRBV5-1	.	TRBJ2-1	CASSLENDRPNEQFF	TGCGCCAGCAGCCTCGAAAACGACAGGCCCAATGAGCAGTTCTTC
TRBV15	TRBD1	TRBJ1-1	CATSRETGRNTEAFF	TGTGCCACCAGCAGAGAGACAGGGCGGAACACTGAAGCTTTCTTT
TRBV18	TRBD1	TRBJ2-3	CASSFSGQGQGDTQYF	TGTGCCAGCTCATTCTCTGGACAGGGGCAAGGGGATACGCAGTATTTT
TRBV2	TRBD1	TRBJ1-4	CASSDGQGGRKLFF	TGTGCCAGCAGTGATGGACAGGGGGGGAGAAAACTGTTTTTT
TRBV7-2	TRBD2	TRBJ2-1	CASSLAIAGYEQFF	TGTGCCAGCAGCTTAGCGATAGCGGGGTATGAGCAGTTCTTC
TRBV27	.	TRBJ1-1	CAIGAGANTEAFF	TGTGCCATCGGGGCGGGGGCGAACACTGAAGCTTTCTTT
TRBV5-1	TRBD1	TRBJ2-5	CASSFDPGQHQETQYF	TGCGCCAGCAGCTTCGACCCGGGACAGCACCAAGAGACCCAGTACTTC
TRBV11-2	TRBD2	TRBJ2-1	CASSLESHGLAGGTDEQFF	TGTGCCAGCAGCTTAGAGTCCCATGGGCTAGCGGGAGGTACGGATGAGCAGTTCTTC
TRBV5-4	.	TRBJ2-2	CASSLGLENTGELFF	TGTGCCAGCAGCTTGGGACTTGAGAACACCGGGGAGCTGTTTTTT
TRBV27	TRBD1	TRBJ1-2	CASSTDGTGSRGYTF	TGTGCCAGCAGTACTGACGGGACAGGGTCCAGGGGCTACACCTTC
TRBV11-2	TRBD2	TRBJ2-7	CASSSTSGRFFSYEQYF	TGTGCCAGCAGCTCGACTAGCGGGAGATTTTTCTCCTACGAGCAGTACTTC